This entry concerns a single TCR beta chain. The data are from a study of control samples from healthy donors and cancer patients. The V and J ends lost 4 bases and 6 bases, in that order; junction bases with no gene match: 4. The CDR3 runs 13 residues. Germline CDR1 reads MGHDK; CDR2 reads SYGVNS. Clones were sequenced by immunoSEQ multiplex PCR, and TCRdb holds only the in-frame ones, with some missing. The sample lists roughly 51,000 clones, roughly 89% occurring once. The sample consisted of PBMCs. This receptor was taken from a man in his forties with colorectal cancer. V gene TRBV25-1 combines with J gene TRBJ2-3; 7 positions match TRBD2. The CDR3 is CASSGTRTDTQYF. The CDR3 region has the DNA TGTGCCAGCAGTGGGACTAGGACGGATACGCAGTATTTT.